The 24 T cell receptor beta chains below were found in one sample sequenced in a study of blood T cell repertoires in COVID-19 (TCRdb year 2020). Library creation used the immunoSEQ multiplex PCR assay. TCRdb carries this immuneACCESS record with in-frame sequences only. Its versions omit some clonotypes, under half of them owing to an unresolved V gene in the studies checked, with the rest unexplained. This sample is represented by about 180,000 clones; 79% of them were singletons. Around 8.1% of the sample is held by the ten biggest clonotypes. The sample taken for sequencing was peripheral blood. Source of these receptors: a woman in her sixties with COVID-19, enrolled during active disease.

The chain employs TRBV7-9 and TRBJ1-3; D remains unclear. The V gene's germline CDR1 is SEHNR and CDR2 FQNEAQ (reference sequence). The CDR3 covers 10 residues. V gave up 6 bases and J gave up 9 bases, with 6 bases separating them. CDR3 coding DNA: TGTGCCAGCAGTCTGGCCACCATATATTTT. The encoded protein is CASSLATIYF.

This chain joins TRBV6-5 and TRBJ1-1; D not resolved. This CDR3 comprises 15 residues. V was cut by 5 bases and J by 1 base, with 14 bases left in between. Per the germline V gene, CDR1 is MNHEY and CDR2 is SVGAGI. Here the CDR3 reads CASSIDPRQNTEAFF. As DNA, the CDR3 is TGTGCCAGCAGTATTGACCCACGACAGAACACTGAAGCTTTCTTT.

This clone was seen a handful of times. The CDR3 here is CASSQVGLAGGPVEQFF. DNA for the CDR3: TGTGCCAGCAGCCAAGTTGGACTAGCGGGAGGGCCTGTTGAGCAGTTCTTC. The chain links TRBV4-2 to TRBJ2-1; 15 nucleotides align to TRBD2. CDR1 is LGHNA and CDR2 is YNFKEQ in the germline V gene. The length of the CDR3 is 17 residues. V shed 1 base, J shed 9 bases, and the junction held 7 bases outside the gene matches.

This chain links TRBV7-6 with TRBJ2-7; maybe TRBD2 (5 bases). This CDR3 spans 14 amino acids. Trimming took 5 bases from V and 0 from J, leaving 11 bases between them. From germline, CDR1 is SGHVS and CDR2 FNYEAQ. The CDR3 protein is CASSPSGISYEQYF. In nucleotides, the CDR3 is TGTGCCAGCAGCCCAAGCGGCATCTCCTACGAGCAGTACTTC.

This clone was observed a single time. The rearrangement joins TRBV5-1 to TRBJ1-4; D might be TRBD1 (6 bases). Germline values: CDR1 SGHRS, CDR2 YFSETQ. This CDR3 comprises 15 residues. V shed 4 bases and J shed 3 bases, with 13 bases lying between them. The CDR3 reads CASSLNTGPNEKLFF. The CDR3 DNA reads TGCGCCAGCAGCCTAAACACAGGGCCTAATGAAAAACTGTTTTTT.

This clone was recorded at least ten times. The chain carries TRBV7-9 and TRBJ2-7; 12 bases fit TRBD2. Germline CDR1 and CDR2: SEHNR and FQNEAQ (reference sequence). This CDR3 region has 15 residues. The junction had 7 bases not matched to a gene; V was cut back by 5 bases and J by 5 bases. CDR3 residues: CASSKGLAGRDEQYF. The CDR3 coding sequence is TGTGCCAGCAGCAAAGGACTAGCGGGACGCGACGAGCAGTACTTC.

The J gene is TRBJ1-5, the V gene TRBV11-2; D unclear. Per germline, CDR1 SGHAT and CDR2 FQNNGV. Trimming shortened V by 1 base and J by 7 bases, and 8 bases separated the two germline ends. The CDR3 has 13 residues. The CDR3 DNA sequence: TGTGCCAGCAGCTTAGTAACAGACCAGCCCCAGCATTTT. It encodes CASSLVTDQPQHF.

The J gene is TRBJ1-2, the V gene TRBV6-1; tentative D call: TRBD1 (6 bases). V was pared by 0 bases and J by 3 bases, with 17 bases between. Looked up from germline, CDR1 is MNHNS and CDR2 is SASEGT. The CDR3 sequence is 17 residues long. Here the CDR3 DNA reads TGTGCCAGCAGTGAAGCGACAGTAAGGGGGAACGACTATGGCTACACCTTC. The encoded protein is CASSEATVRGNDYGYTF.

V gene TRBV5-4 combines with J gene TRBJ1-1, with D possibly TRBD1 on 5 matching bases. The V and J ends lost 3 bases and 4 bases respectively, with 13 bases between them. Germline lookup yields CDR1 SGHNT and CDR2 YYREEE (reference sequence). This CDR3 has 14 residues. The CDR3 coding sequence is TGTGCCAGCAGCTCGCCCGGGGGTTTCACTGAAGCTTTCTTT. Its protein is CASSSPGGFTEAFF.

This clone was picked up a small number of times. This chain joins TRBV5-1 and TRBJ2-2; the D gene is possibly TRBD1 (5 bases). V was clipped by 7 bases and J by 0 bases, with 16 bases between them. Germline V gives CDR1 SGHRS, CDR2 YFSETQ. The CDR3 covers 16 residues. The CDR3 reads CASGSLNRSNTGELFF. CDR3 DNA: TGCGCCAGCGGGTCCTTAAACAGGTCGAACACCGGGGAGCTGTTTTTT. Combining the CDR3 with reference TRBV5-1 and TRBJ2-2 gives the whole variable domain KAGVTQTPRYLIKTRGQQVTLSCSPISGHRSVSWYQQTPGQGLQFLFEYFSETQRNKGNFPGRFSGRQFSNSRSEMNVSTLELGDSALYLCASGSLNRSNTGELFFGEGSRLTVL.

The chain recombines TRBV24-1 with TRBJ2-3; D possibly corresponds to TRBD1 (7 bases). Germline lookup yields CDR1 KGHDR and CDR2 SFDVKD. The CDR3 spans 14 residues. V lost 4 bases to trimming and J lost 5 bases, with 12 bases between them. The CDR3 protein is CATSDSGGLDTQYF. The DNA of the CDR3 is TGTGCCACCAGTGACTCAGGGGGACTAGATACGCAGTATTTT.

The chain carries TRBV25-1 and TRBJ1-1; D gene unclear. Trimming stripped 5 bases from V and 7 bases from J, with 14 bases between. Germline V gene lookup returns CDR1 MGHDK and CDR2 SYGVNS. This CDR3 spans 13 amino acids. CDR3 region: CASSYRERSEAFF. CDR3 DNA: TGTGCCAGCAGTTACCGGGAGAGAAGTGAAGCTTTCTTT.

This clone showed up just once. The V and J genes are TRBV15 and TRBJ2-5; TRBD2 might be the D (6 bases). Trimming took off 0 bases at V and 5 bases at J, with 10 bases between the two ends. The CDR3 runs to 14 residues. Germline V gene lookup returns CDR1 LNHNV and CDR2 YYDKDF (reference sequence). The CDR3 here is CATSRDREAETQYF. CDR3 DNA sequence: TGTGCCACCAGCAGAGACAGGGAGGCCGAGACCCAGTACTTC.

The V call is TRBV19, the J call TRBJ1-5, with D hard to call. The CDR3 sequence is 16 residues long. Germline values: CDR1 LNHDA, CDR2 SQIVND (reference sequence). Trimming stripped 6 bases from V and 3 bases from J, with 18 bases between. DNA of the CDR3: TGTGCCAGTAGCGCCGATCAGGAGGTTGACAATCAGCCCCAGCATTTT. It yields the protein CASSADQEVDNQPQHF.

The chain combines TRBV12-3 or TRBV12-4 with TRBJ1-2, with 10 bases that match TRBD1. There are 13 residues in the CDR3. Losses at the gene ends were 6 bases for V and 8 bases for J; bases not matched to a gene: 6. CDR3 nucleotide sequence: TGTGCCAGCAGCCCGGGACAGGGGACCGGCTACACCTTC. It specifies CASSPGQGTGYTF.

This clone was counted only a few times. The chain combines TRBV9 with TRBJ2-3, with 9 positions matching TRBD2. The trim removed 3 bases at V and 6 bases at J, leaving 8 bases unmatched. Germline assignment: CDR1 SGDLS and CDR2 YYNGEE. This CDR3 region has 15 residues. CDR3 DNA: TGTGCCAGCAGCGAACTAGCGGGTGCAATCGATACGCAGTATTTT. Encoded protein: CASSELAGAIDTQYF.

This clone was seen a handful of times. The chain couples TRBV5-1 to TRBJ1-2; maybe TRBD1 (6 bases). V lost 0 bases to trimming and J lost 8 bases, with 14 bases between them. This CDR3 spans 14 amino acids. The germline V gene has CDR1 SGHRS and CDR2 YFSETQ. The CDR3 protein is CASSLAATGGGYTF. In DNA, the CDR3 is TGCGCCAGCAGCTTGGCCGCGACAGGCGGAGGCTACACCTTC.

V is TRBV10-3 and J is TRBJ1-3, with TRBD1 matching 8 bases. The V segment lost 10 bases and the J segment 2 bases; nucleotides outside the gene matches: 4. Germline values: CDR1 ENHRY, CDR2 SYGVKD. CDR3 length equals 13 residues. CDR3 amino acids: CANRTGTGNTIYF. CDR3 DNA sequence: TGTGCCAACAGGACAGGGACTGGAAACACCATATATTTT.

The chain uses TRBV7-9 and TRBJ2-3, with TRBD1 identical over 7 bases. Germline loops: CDR1 SEHNR, CDR2 FQNEAQ (reference sequence). Trimming removed 3 bases from V and 4 bases from J; junction bases left unmatched: 7. The CDR3 consists of 15 residues. Here the CDR3 DNA reads TGTGCCAGCAGCTTCCTACAGGGGCTAGCAGATACGCAGTATTTT. Translation gives CASSFLQGLADTQYF. The full variable domain, rest sourced from reference TRBV7-9 and TRBJ2-3, is DTGVSQNPRHKITKRGQNVTFRCDPISEHNRLYWYRQTLGQGPEFLTYFQNEAQLEKSRLLSDRFSAERPKGSFSTLEIQRTEQGDSAMYLCASSFLQGLADTQYFGPGTRLTVL.

The chain joins TRBV6-5 to TRBJ2-7; TRBD2 might be the D (6 bases). The CDR3 is made up of 15 amino acids. Germline V lookup: CDR1 MNHEY, CDR2 SVGAGI. V was cut by 6 bases and J by 0 bases, with 15 bases left in between. CDR3 DNA: TGTGCCAGCAGGGGGCGGGACGTAAGCTCCTACGAGCAGTACGTC. Protein sequence: CASRGRDVSSYEQYV.

This clone came up a few times. The same CDR3 also results from other DNA sequences found in this sample. The chain joins TRBV3-1 (or the pseudogene TRBV3-2) to TRBJ2-2; TRBD2 matches at 10 bases. The CDR3 totals 18 residues. Germline loops: CDR1 LGHDT, CDR2 YNNKEL (reference sequence). Trimming cost V 0 bases and J 4 bases; bases outside gene matches: 8. The CDR3 protein is CASSQDWASGGRTGELFF. CDR3 nucleotide sequence: TGTGCCAGCAGCCAAGATTGGGCTAGCGGGGGTCGCACCGGGGAGCTGTTTTTT.

V gene TRBV6-5 combines with J gene TRBJ2-2; 10 bases agree with TRBD1. V was clipped by 6 bases and J by 6 bases; unmatched bases: 7. The CDR3 extends over 15 amino acids. CDR1 and CDR2 (germline): MNHEY, SVGAGI. Here the CDR3 DNA reads TGTGCCAGCAGGGGGAGACAGGGGGCTGCCGGGGAGCTGTTTTTT. Residues: CASRGRQGAAGELFF.

The chain couples TRBV5-5 to TRBJ2-7; weak D call: TRBD2 (6 bases). In germline, CDR1 is SGHKS, CDR2 YYEKEE (reference sequence). This CDR3 contains 15 residues. Trimming shortened V by 3 bases and J by 5 bases, and 18 bases separated the two germline ends. CDR3 bases: TGTGCCAGCAGCTCCCCTGGTCGGGGGAGCAACGAGCAGTACTTC. This codes for CASSSPGRGSNEQYF.

This clone was seen once. The chain links TRBV19 to TRBJ1-5, with a possible D match to TRBD1 (6 bases). V shed 3 bases and J shed 6 bases, with 21 bases lying between them. The CDR3 totals 17 residues. From germline, CDR1 is LNHDA and CDR2 SQIVND (reference sequence). CDR3: CASSMAGTNPVGQPQHF. Here the CDR3 DNA reads TGTGCCAGTAGTATGGCCGGGACAAACCCTGTGGGTCAGCCCCAGCATTTT. The full variable domain, in which reference TRBV19 and TRBJ1-5 provide the parts outside the CDR3, is DGGITQSPKYLFRKEGQNVTLSCEQNLNHDAMYWYRQDPGQGLRLIYYSQIVNDFQKGDIAEGYSVSREKKESFPLTVTSAQKNPTAFYLCASSMAGTNPVGQPQHFGDGTRLSIL.